Below, 23 T cell receptor beta chains from the same sample are listed, as sequenced in a study of regulatory T cells in long-lasting Graves disease. The time point was: newly diagnosed GD, antithyroid drugs for less than 3 months. RNA extracted from PBMCs served as the sequencing template. To make TCR beta libraries, researchers used iRepertoire HTBI primers and Arm-PCR of CDR3 regions. TCRdb independently ran MiXCR on the multiplex PCR reads; one entry per CDR3 protein. The table shows more than 450,000 distinct CDR3 sequences, with around 15% occurring only once. These data were also filed under a second study, of T cells in Graves' hyperthyroidism and ophthalmopathy.

The material sequenced was peripheral blood mononuclear cells (PBMCs), taken at new diagnosis, from a patient treated with antithyroid drugs. The receptors come from a man aged 35 to 55 with Graves disease.

This clonotype was seen repeatedly, ten times or more. V is TRBV28 and J is TRBJ2-1, with D unresolved. The V gene lost 1 base and the J gene lost 9 bases, with 10 bases spanning the gap. Germline assignment: CDR1 MDHEN and CDR2 SYDVKM. The CDR3 length is 13 residues. CDR3 sequence reads: CASSLYKLPEQFF. The DNA of the CDR3 is TGTGCCAGCAGTTTATACAAGCTGCCTGAGCAGTTCTTC.

At least ten counts were recorded for this clonotype. V and J are TRBV20-1 and TRBJ2-3, with 10 bases lining up with TRBD2. The V and J ends lost 6 bases and 4 bases, in that order; junction bases with no gene match: 10. Germline V lookup: CDR1 DFQATT, CDR2 SNEGSKA (reference sequence). This CDR3 contains 15 residues. The CDR3 DNA is TGCAGTGCACCATCCGGGACTAGCGCATCAGATACGCAGTATTTT. Translation: CSAPSGTSASDTQYF.

This clonotype has a count of ten or more. J is TRBJ2-5 and V is TRBV10-3; 7 bases match TRBD1. Germline lookup yields CDR1 ENHRY and CDR2 SYGVKD. The CDR3 runs to 13 residues. The trim removed 8 bases at V and 4 bases at J, leaving 7 bases unmatched. CDR3 region: CAISTGSTETQYF. The CDR3 DNA sequence: TGTGCCATCTCGACAGGGAGCACAGAGACCCAGTACTTC.

CDR3 sequence reads: CASSLQGATYNEQFF. Written as DNA, the CDR3 is TGCGCCAGCAGCTTGCAGGGGGCTACCTACAATGAGCAGTTCTTC. This chain uses TRBV5-1 with TRBJ2-1; 8 bases are a match to TRBD1. The CDR3 runs 15 residues. Germline values: CDR1 SGHRS, CDR2 YFSETQ. The V and J ends lost 1 base and 2 bases, in that order; junction bases with no gene match: 2. The variable domain in full, completed from reference TRBV5-1 and TRBJ2-1, reads KAGVTQTPRYLIKTRGQQVTLSCSPISGHRSVSWYQQTPGQGLQFLFEYFSETQRNKGNFPGRFSGRQFSNSRSEMNVSTLELGDSALYLCASSLQGATYNEQFFGPGTRLTVL.

This clonotype has ten or more counts. The gene calls are TRBV5-5 and TRBJ2-1; tentatively, D is TRBD1 (5 bases). Germline lookup yields CDR1 SGHKS and CDR2 YYEKEE (reference sequence). CDR3 size: 14 residues. V lost 1 base, J lost 7 bases, and 12 bases lay in between. The CDR3 is CASSLLRVRNEQFF. The CDR3 nucleotides read TGTGCCAGCAGCTTGCTCAGGGTGAGGAATGAGCAGTTCTTC.

In its sample, this clonotype was seen a few times. J is TRBJ2-2 and V is TRBV6-1; D gene uncertain. With 8 bases removed from V and 6 bases from J, the gap between germline ends came to 10 bases. CDR1 and CDR2 (germline): MNHNS, SASEGT. The CDR3 has 12 residues. The CDR3 is CASGPGAGELFF. CDR3 bases: TGTGCCAGCGGACCTGGGGCCGGGGAGCTGTTTTTT.

This clonotype was detected many times. This chain uses TRBV10-1 with TRBJ2-3; 13 positions agree with TRBD2. Unmatched junction bases numbered 16, after V lost 7 bases and J lost 0 bases. CDR1 is WNHNN and CDR2 is SYGVQD in the germline V gene (reference sequence). The CDR3 is 20 residues long. CDR3 sequence: CASKDRTSGRGGLSTDTQYF. For the CDR3, the DNA is TGCGCCAGCAAAGACCGGACTAGCGGGAGAGGGGGCCTTAGCACAGATACGCAGTATTTT.

The chain uses TRBV10-3 and TRBJ1-3; D ambiguous. The V gene's germline CDR1 is ENHRY and CDR2 SYGVKD. Trimming removed 5 bases from V and 0 bases from J, with 8 bases in between. CDR3 length: 14 residues. The CDR3 DNA reads as TGTGCCATCAGTCCAGGATACTCTGGAAACACCATATATTTT. Its translation is CAISPGYSGNTIYF.

This clonotype showed up just a few times. The chain couples TRBV20-1 to TRBJ2-6; 8 nucleotides agree with TRBD1. The CDR3 runs 17 residues. The J segment lost 2 bases and the V segment lost 1 base, leaving 7 bases of the junction unmatched. Germline V CDR1 and CDR2: DFQATT, SNEGSKA (reference sequence). The CDR3 nucleotides read TGCAGTGCTAGAGGGGACAGGACCTTGGCTGGGGCCAACGTCCTGACTTTC. Encoded protein: CSARGDRTLAGANVLTF.

CDR3: CASSTLTYEQYF. DNA of the CDR3: TGTGCCAGCAGCACTCTAACCTACGAGCAGTACTTC. The rearrangement uses TRBV7-3 and TRBJ2-7; D ambiguous. This CDR3 region has 12 residues. The germline V and J ends were trimmed by 5 bases and 2 bases, with 7 bases remaining between them. Germline-derived CDR1 and CDR2 are SGHTA and FQGTGA.

There are many counts of this clonotype. The rearrangement uses TRBV6-1 and TRBJ2-5; D may match TRBD1 or TRBD2 (5 bases each). The CDR3 sequence is 12 residues long. The germline CDR1 and CDR2 sequences are MNHNS and SASEGT. The V gene lost 6 bases and the J gene lost 5 bases, with 10 bases spanning the gap. CDR3 nucleotides: TGTGCCAGCAGGGGGCCGGGGGAGACCCAGTACTTC. As protein: CASRGPGETQYF.

The chain is built from TRBV19 and TRBJ2-1; D possibly corresponds to TRBD2 (6 bases). V was pared by 7 bases and J by 5 bases, with 18 bases between. Looked up from germline, CDR1 is LNHDA and CDR2 is SQIVND (reference sequence). The CDR3 has 15 amino acids. CDR3 loop: CASTLNRGTDNEQFF. CDR3 nucleotides: TGTGCCAGTACTCTCAACCGCGGGACGGACAATGAGCAGTTCTTC.

Note on this clonotype: This sequence may be a read error, since a much larger clone differs from it by one base. This rearrangement joins TRBV7-9 to TRBJ1-2, with no clear D. CDR1 is SEHNR and CDR2 is FQNEAQ in the germline V gene (reference sequence). The length of the CDR3 is 15 residues. Trimming shortened V by 5 bases and J by 4 bases, and 17 bases separated the two germline ends. CDR3 coding DNA: TGTGCCAGCAGCCCCCGCCAGACCCCTGGCTATGGCTACACCTTC. Its protein product is CASSPRQTPGYGYTF. Full variable domain (remainder filled in from reference TRBV7-9 and TRBJ1-2): DTGVSQNPRHKITKRGQNVTFRCDPISEHNRLYWYRQTLGQGPEFLTYFQNEAQLEKSRLLSDRFSAERPKGSFSTLEIQRTEQGDSAMYLCASSPRQTPGYGYTFGSGTRLTVV.

This clonotype was picked up many times. The V and J genes are TRBV24-1 and TRBJ2-3; 12 bases match TRBD2. After removal of 4 bases from V and 4 bases from J, the junction contained 5 bases not matched to a gene. CDR1 is KGHDR, CDR2 SFDVKD, per germline. This CDR3 contains 16 residues. The CDR3 region is CATSDRGLAGSDTQYF. CDR3 sequence (DNA): TGTGCCACCAGTGACAGAGGACTAGCGGGGTCAGATACGCAGTATTTT.

Ten or more counts support this clonotype. As DNA, the CDR3 is TGTGCCAGCAGTCTCCCCCCGGGCTACAACACTGAAGCTTTCTTT. Translated, it gives CASSLPPGYNTEAFF. The chain employs TRBV27 and TRBJ1-1; D unresolved. Trimming left V 5 bases short and J 2 bases short, with 15 bases between. CDR1 is MNHEY, CDR2 SMNVEV, per germline (reference sequence). The length of the CDR3 is 15 residues.

This clonotype was picked up many times. The chain recombines TRBV20-1 with TRBJ1-5; TRBD1 might be the D (5 bases). CDR3 length equals 12 residues. The germline V and J ends were trimmed by 3 bases and 5 bases, with 8 bases remaining between them. Per the germline V gene, CDR1 is DFQATT and CDR2 is SNEGSKA (reference sequence). The CDR3 spells CSASGGDQPQHF. CDR3 coding DNA: TGCAGTGCTAGTGGAGGGGATCAGCCCCAGCATTTT.

At least ten counts were recorded for this clonotype. This chain links TRBV7-2 with TRBJ1-1, with TRBD1 identical over 7 bases. Germline values: CDR1 SGHTA, CDR2 FQGNSA. This CDR3 comprises 13 residues. V trimming: 8 bases; J trimming: 5 bases; junction bases outside the gene matches: 8. As DNA, the CDR3 is TGTGCCAGCGGCGACAGGGTAGAAACTGAAGCTTTCTTT. Protein product: CASGDRVETEAFF.

This clonotype was seen a handful of times. V is TRBV4-1 and J is TRBJ2-7; D not resolved. Per germline, CDR1 MGHRA and CDR2 YSYEKL. Trimming took 0 bases from V and 1 from J, leaving 10 bases between them. The length of the CDR3 is 15 residues. The DNA for the CDR3 is TGCGCCAGCAGCCAAGATCTGGGCAGATCCTACGAGCAGTACTTC. This translates into CASSQDLGRSYEQYF.

The chain combines TRBV4-1 with TRBJ2-2; 13 nucleotides line up with TRBD2. This CDR3 has 21 residues. The germline CDR1 and CDR2 sequences are MGHRA and YSYEKL. Trimming cost V 4 bases and J 3 bases; bases outside gene matches: 17. The DNA of the CDR3 is TGCGCCAGCAGCCTCCCTGGATGGGGGACTAGCGGGAAGAAGGACACCGGGGAGCTGTTTTTT. Residues: CASSLPGWGTSGKKDTGELFF.

This clonotype has only a few counts. The rearrangement joins TRBV6-1 to TRBJ1-1; D is possibly TRBD1 (5 bases). CDR3 length equals 15 residues. The V gene's germline CDR1 is MNHNS and CDR2 SASEGT. The V gene lost 4 bases and the J gene lost 0 bases, with 12 bases spanning the gap. The CDR3, as DNA: TGTGCCAGCAGTGGGACCTCGACAGTGAACACTGAAGCTTTCTTT. Protein sequence: CASSGTSTVNTEAFF.

The gene calls are TRBV11-2 and TRBJ1-5; the match to TRBD1 covers 9 bases. The CDR3 spans 17 residues. V gave up 1 base and J gave up 3 bases; unmatched junction bases: 7. CDR1 and CDR2 (germline): SGHAT, FQNNGV. CDR3 sequence (DNA): TGTGCCAGCAGCTTAGGTCTGGGACAGGGCTTCAATCAGCCCCAGCATTTT. Residues: CASSLGLGQGFNQPQHF.

In this sample, this clonotype turned up many times. The CDR3 reads CASSLGLAGIYEQYF. The CDR3 nucleotides read TGTGCCAGCAGTTTAGGCCTAGCGGGAATCTACGAGCAGTACTTC. The chain employs TRBV12-3 or TRBV12-4 and TRBJ2-7, with TRBD2 matching 9 bases. J was trimmed by 3 bases and V by 1 base; bases with no gene match: 4. This CDR3 spans 15 amino acids.

The chain recombines TRBV29-1 with TRBJ2-2; D ambiguous. The CDR3 consists of 13 residues. Trimming removed 7 bases from V and 0 bases from J, with 9 bases in between. Germline V lookup: CDR1 SQVTM, CDR2 ANQGSEA. The chain's CDR3 is CSASKANTGELFF. The CDR3 DNA follows: TGCAGCGCCTCCAAAGCGAACACCGGGGAGCTGTTTTTT.